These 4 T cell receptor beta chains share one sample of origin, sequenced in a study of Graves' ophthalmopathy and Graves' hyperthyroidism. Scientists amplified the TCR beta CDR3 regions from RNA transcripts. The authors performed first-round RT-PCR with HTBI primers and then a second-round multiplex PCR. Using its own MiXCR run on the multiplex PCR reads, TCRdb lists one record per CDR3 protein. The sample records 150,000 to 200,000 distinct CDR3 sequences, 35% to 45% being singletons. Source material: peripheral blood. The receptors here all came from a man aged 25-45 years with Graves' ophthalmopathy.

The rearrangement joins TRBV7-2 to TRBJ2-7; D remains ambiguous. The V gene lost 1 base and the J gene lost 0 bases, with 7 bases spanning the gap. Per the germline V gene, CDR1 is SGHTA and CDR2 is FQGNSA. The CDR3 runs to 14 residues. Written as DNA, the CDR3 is TGTGCCAGCAGCTTAGGTCCTATCTCCTACGAGCAGTACTTC. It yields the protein CASSLGPISYEQYF.

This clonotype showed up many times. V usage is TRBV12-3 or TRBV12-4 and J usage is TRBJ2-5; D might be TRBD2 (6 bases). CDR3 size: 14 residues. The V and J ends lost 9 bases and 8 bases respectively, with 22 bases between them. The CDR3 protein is CASRSFVASVTQYF. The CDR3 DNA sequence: TGTGCCAGTAGAAGTTTTGTGGCTAGCGTTACCCAGTACTTC.

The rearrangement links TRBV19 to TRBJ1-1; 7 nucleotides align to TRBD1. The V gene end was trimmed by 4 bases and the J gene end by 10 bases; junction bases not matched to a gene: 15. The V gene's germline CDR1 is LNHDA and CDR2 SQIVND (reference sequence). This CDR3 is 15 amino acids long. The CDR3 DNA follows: TGTGCCAGTAGTACACCGGGACAGTGGGACGCTGGAGCTTTCTTT. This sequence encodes CASSTPGQWDAGAFF.

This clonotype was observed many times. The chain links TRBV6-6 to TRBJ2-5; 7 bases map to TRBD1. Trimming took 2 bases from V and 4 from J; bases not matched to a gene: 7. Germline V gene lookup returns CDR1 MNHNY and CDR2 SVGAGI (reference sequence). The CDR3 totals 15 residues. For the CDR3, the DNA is TGTGCCAGCAGTTACGGCAGGACAGGTACAGAGACCCAGTACTTC. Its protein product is CASSYGRTGTETQYF.